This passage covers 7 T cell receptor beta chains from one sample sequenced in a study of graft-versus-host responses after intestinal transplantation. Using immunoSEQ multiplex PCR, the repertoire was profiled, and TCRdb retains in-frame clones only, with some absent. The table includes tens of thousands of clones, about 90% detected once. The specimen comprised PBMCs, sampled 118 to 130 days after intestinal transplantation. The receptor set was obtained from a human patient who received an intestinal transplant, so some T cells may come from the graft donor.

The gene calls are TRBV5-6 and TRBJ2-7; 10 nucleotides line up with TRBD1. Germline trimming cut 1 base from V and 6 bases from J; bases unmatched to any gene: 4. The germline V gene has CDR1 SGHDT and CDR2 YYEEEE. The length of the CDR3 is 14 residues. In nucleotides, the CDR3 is TGTGCCAGCAGCTTGCCCGGGACAGGGGTCGAGCAGTACTTC. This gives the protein CASSLPGTGVEQYF.

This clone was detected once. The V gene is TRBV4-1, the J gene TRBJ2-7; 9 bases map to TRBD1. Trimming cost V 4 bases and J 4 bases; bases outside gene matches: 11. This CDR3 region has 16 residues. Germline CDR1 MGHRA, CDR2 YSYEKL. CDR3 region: CASSPEKGQGGYEQYF. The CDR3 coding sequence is TGCGCCAGCAGCCCAGAAAAGGGACAGGGCGGGTACGAGCAGTACTTC.

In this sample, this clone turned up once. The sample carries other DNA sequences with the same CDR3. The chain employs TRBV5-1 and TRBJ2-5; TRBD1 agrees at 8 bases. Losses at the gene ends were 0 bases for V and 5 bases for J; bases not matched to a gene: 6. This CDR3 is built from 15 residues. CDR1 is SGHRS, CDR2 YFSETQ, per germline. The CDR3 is CASSLAGTGEETQYF. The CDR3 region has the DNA TGCGCCAGCAGCTTGGCGGGGACAGGCGAGGAGACCCAGTACTTC.

The chain's CDR3 is CASSIATARGEQFF. For the CDR3, the DNA is TGTGCCAGCAGCATAGCTACCGCGCGAGGTGAGCAGTTCTTC. This chain joins TRBV5-5 and TRBJ2-1; unclear D gene. With 4 bases removed from V and 9 bases from J, the gap between germline ends came to 17 bases. The CDR3 has 14 amino acids. CDR1 and CDR2 (germline): SGHKS, YYEKEE (reference sequence).

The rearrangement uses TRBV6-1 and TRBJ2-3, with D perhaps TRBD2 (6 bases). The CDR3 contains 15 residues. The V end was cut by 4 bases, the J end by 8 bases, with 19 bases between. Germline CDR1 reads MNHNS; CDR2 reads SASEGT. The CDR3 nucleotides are TGTGCCAGCAGTGGACCGACTAGTGTCTTGGGTACGCAGTATTTT. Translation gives CASSGPTSVLGTQYF.

CDR3 sequence: CASSHSWERSYNEQFF. The DNA for the CDR3 is TGTGCCAGCAGCCATTCCTGGGAGCGGTCCTACAATGAGCAGTTCTTC. The chain uses TRBV7-2 and TRBJ2-1, with D possibly matching TRBD2 (5 bases). Germline V gives CDR1 SGHTA, CDR2 FQGNSA. Trimming stripped 5 bases from V and 1 base from J, with 15 bases between. This CDR3 contains 16 residues.

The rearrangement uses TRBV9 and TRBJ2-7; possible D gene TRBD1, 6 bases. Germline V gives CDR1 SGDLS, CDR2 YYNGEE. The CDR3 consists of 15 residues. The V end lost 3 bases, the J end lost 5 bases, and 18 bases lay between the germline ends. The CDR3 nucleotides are TGTGCCAGCAGCGAGGGGGAGCGCCTAGGGGACGAGCAGTACTTC. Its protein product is CASSEGERLGDEQYF.